Described below is a single TCR beta chain sequence and its context. Sequencing was performed with immunoSEQ multiplex PCR; in TCRdb, only in-frame clones are kept and a portion is missing. The sample gives more than 400,000 clones, 80% to 90% of which show up once; roughly 3.1% is in the top ten. This sample was included in a study of blood T cell repertoires in COVID-19. This CDR3 is 13 amino acids long. Germline CDR1 and CDR2: DFQATT and SNEGSKA (reference sequence). Trimming shortened V by 3 bases and J by 6 bases, and 12 bases separated the two germline ends. Sequencing was carried out using peripheral blood. The J gene is TRBJ1-5, the V gene TRBV20-1, with D possibly being TRBD1 (6 bases). This clonotype was sampled from a human donor in a cohort sampled during active COVID-19. CDR3 DNA sequence: TGCAGTGCTAGTGGAGGGGACACTCAGCCCCAGCATTTT. It codes for CSASGGDTQPQHF.